This T cell receptor beta chain emerged from a study of blood T cell repertoires in COVID-19. Here immunoSEQ multiplex PCR was the method, and the copy in TCRdb shows in-frame clones only, minus some. The sample consists of about 230,000 clones, over 65% of them appearing once. Trimming removed 11 bases from V and 6 bases from J, with 20 bases in between. The CDR3 totals 13 residues. CDR1 and CDR2 from the germline V gene are SNHLY and FYNNEI. This clone was seen more than once but under ten times. The sequenced sample was peripheral blood. V is TRBV2 and J is TRBJ2-7; maybe TRBD1 (6 bases). The TCR originated in a woman in her seventies with active or convalescent COVID-19. CDR3 nucleotides: TGTGCCGGCGCGCAGGGGAGAATAGGCGAGCAGTACTTC. It translates to CAGAQGRIGEQYF.